The 4 T cell receptor beta chains below come from one sample, sequenced in a study of T cell changes during pregnancy in multiple sclerosis. The repertoire was sequenced with immunoSEQ multiplex PCR; TCRdb's copy has only in-frame clones and lacks some. The sample has 56,000 or so clones; roughly nine tenths are singletons. Specimen: CD4+ T cells from peripheral blood mononuclear cells, collected in the third trimester of pregnancy. The source of these receptors is a female donor with multiple sclerosis, enrolled in a pregnancy study.

V usage is TRBV4-1 and J usage is TRBJ2-1, with 7 bases that match TRBD2. Trimming took 1 base from V and 3 from J; bases not matched to a gene: 6. The germline gives CDR1 MGHRA, CDR2 YSYEKL. This CDR3 has 16 residues. In DNA form, the CDR3 reads TGCGCCAGCAGCCAAGGGTCGGGAGGTCGCTACAATGAGCAGTTCTTC. This sequence encodes CASSQGSGGRYNEQFF.

The genes are TRBV19 and TRBJ1-5; no clear D. The CDR3 loop spans 16 amino acids. Germline CDR1 and CDR2: LNHDA and SQIVND (reference sequence). The V and J ends lost 0 bases and 7 bases respectively, with 16 bases between them. For the CDR3, the DNA is TGTGCCAGTAGTATAGATTCCGGGAGGCTGGGACAGCCCCAGCATTTT. Amino acid sequence: CASSIDSGRLGQPQHF. The whole variable domain, remainder taken from reference TRBV19 and TRBJ1-5, is DGGITQSPKYLFRKEGQNVTLSCEQNLNHDAMYWYRQDPGQGLRLIYYSQIVNDFQKGDIAEGYSVSREKKESFPLTVTSAQKNPTAFYLCASSIDSGRLGQPQHFGDGTRLSIL.

J is TRBJ2-6 and V is TRBV19; 7 nucleotides line up with TRBD1. The ends lost 3 bases at V and 4 bases at J; junction bases unmatched: 3. The CDR3 covers 15 residues. Germline V gene sequence: CDR1 LNHDA, CDR2 SQIVND (reference sequence). Here the CDR3 reads CASSMTGYGANVLTF. CDR3 bases: TGTGCCAGTAGTATGACAGGGTACGGGGCCAACGTCCTGACTTTC.

The chain recombines TRBV5-6 with TRBJ2-5; TRBD1 aligns across 8 bases. Germline V gene lookup returns CDR1 SGHDT and CDR2 YYEEEE. The trim removed 3 bases at V and 5 bases at J, leaving 6 bases unmatched. The CDR3 length is 14 residues. The CDR3 DNA follows: TGTGCCAGCAGCTCACAGGGGGTTGGGGAGACCCAGTACTTC. Amino acids: CASSSQGVGETQYF.